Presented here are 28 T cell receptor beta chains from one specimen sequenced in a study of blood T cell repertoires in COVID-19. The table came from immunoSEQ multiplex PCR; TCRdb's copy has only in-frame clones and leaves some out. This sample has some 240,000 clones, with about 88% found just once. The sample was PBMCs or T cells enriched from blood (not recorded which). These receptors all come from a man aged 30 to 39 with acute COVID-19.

The CDR3 reads CASSMDRAAGELFF. CDR3 DNA sequence: TGTGCCAGCAGCATGGACAGGGCTGCCGGGGAGCTGTTTTTT. This chain links TRBV7-6 with TRBJ2-2; TRBD1 matches 8 bases. The CDR3 totals 14 residues. Germline V lookup: CDR1 SGHVS, CDR2 FNYEAQ. After removal of 5 bases from V and 6 bases from J, the junction contained 5 bases not matched to a gene.

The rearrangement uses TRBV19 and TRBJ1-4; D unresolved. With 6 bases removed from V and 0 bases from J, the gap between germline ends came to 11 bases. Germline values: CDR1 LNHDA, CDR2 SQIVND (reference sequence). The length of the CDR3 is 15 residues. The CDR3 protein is CASSAHLATNEKLFF. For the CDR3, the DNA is TGTGCCAGTAGCGCACACCTTGCAACTAATGAAAAACTGTTTTTT. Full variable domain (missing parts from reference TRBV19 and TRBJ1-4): DGGITQSPKYLFRKEGQNVTLSCEQNLNHDAMYWYRQDPGQGLRLIYYSQIVNDFQKGDIAEGYSVSREKKESFPLTVTSAQKNPTAFYLCASSAHLATNEKLFFGSGTQLSVL.

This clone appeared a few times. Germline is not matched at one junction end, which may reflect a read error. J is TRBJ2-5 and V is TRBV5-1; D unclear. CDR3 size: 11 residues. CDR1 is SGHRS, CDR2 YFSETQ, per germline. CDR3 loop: CASSFKETQYF. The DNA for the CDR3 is TGTGCCAGCAGCTTTAAAGAGACCCAGTACTTC.

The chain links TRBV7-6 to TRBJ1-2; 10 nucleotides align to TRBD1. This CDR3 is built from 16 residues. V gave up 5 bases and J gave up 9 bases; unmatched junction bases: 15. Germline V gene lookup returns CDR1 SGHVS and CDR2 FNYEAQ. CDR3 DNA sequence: TGTGCCAGCAGCCAAGTGCCCCCCGGGACAGGGGAGAGCTACACCTTC. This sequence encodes CASSQVPPGTGESYTF. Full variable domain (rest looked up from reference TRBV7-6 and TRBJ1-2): GAGVSQSPRYKVTKRGQDVALRCDPISGHVSLYWYRQALGQGPEFLTYFNYEAQQDKSGLPNDRFSAERPEGSISTLTIQRTEQRDSAMYRCASSQVPPGTGESYTFGSGTRLTVV.

The CDR3 bases are TGTGCCAGCAGTTACCAAACAGGGGGCACTGAAGCTTTCTTT. Amino acids: CASSYQTGGTEAFF. The rearrangement uses TRBV6-5 and TRBJ1-1; 8 nucleotides align to TRBD1. This CDR3 has 14 amino acids. Trimming at V came to 2 bases and at J to 4 bases, leaving 3 bases not matched to a gene. In germline, CDR1 is MNHEY, CDR2 SVGAGI.

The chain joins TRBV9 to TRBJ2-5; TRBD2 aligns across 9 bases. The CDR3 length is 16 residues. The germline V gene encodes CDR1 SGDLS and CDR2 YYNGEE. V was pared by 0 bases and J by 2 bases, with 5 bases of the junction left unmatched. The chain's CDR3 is CASSVGSGGHQETQYF. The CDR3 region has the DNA TGTGCCAGCAGCGTAGGAAGCGGGGGGCATCAAGAGACCCAGTACTTC. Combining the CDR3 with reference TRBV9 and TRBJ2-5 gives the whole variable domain DSGVTQTPKHLITATGQRVTLRCSPRSGDLSVYWYQQSLDQGLQFLIQYYNGEERAKGNILERFSAQQFPDLHSELNLSSLELGDSALYFCASSVGSGGHQETQYFGPGTRLLVL.

The CDR3 DNA reads as TGTGCCAGCAGTGGGATAACGACAGTAGCCACCTACGAGCAGTACGTC. Protein product: CASSGITTVATYEQYV. The chain is built from TRBV28 and TRBJ2-7; the D gene is possibly TRBD1 (5 bases). Germline V gene lookup returns CDR1 MDHEN and CDR2 SYDVKM. Trimming took 5 bases from V and 2 from J, leaving 19 bases between them. This CDR3 contains 16 residues.

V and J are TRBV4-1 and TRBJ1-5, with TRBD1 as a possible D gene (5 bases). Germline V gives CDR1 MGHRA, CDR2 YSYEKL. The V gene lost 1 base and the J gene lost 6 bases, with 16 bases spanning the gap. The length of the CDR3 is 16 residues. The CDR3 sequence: CASSQVDRAFGQPQHF. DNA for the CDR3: TGCGCCAGCAGCCAAGTAGACAGAGCTTTTGGTCAGCCCCAGCATTTT.

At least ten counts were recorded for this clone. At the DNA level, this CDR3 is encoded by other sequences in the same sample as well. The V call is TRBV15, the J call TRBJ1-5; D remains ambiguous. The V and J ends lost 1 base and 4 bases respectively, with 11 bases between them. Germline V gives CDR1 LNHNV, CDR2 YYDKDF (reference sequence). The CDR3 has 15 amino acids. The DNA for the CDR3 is TGTGCCACCAGCAGAGGCACCGGAGAGAATCAGCCCCAGCATTTT. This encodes CATSRGTGENQPQHF. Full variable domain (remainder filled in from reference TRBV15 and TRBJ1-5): DAMVIQNPRYQVTQFGKPVTLSCSQTLNHNVMYWYQQKSSQAPKLLFHYYDKDFNNEADTPDNFQSRRPNTSFCFLDIRSPGLGDTAMYLCATSRGTGENQPQHFGDGTRLSIL.

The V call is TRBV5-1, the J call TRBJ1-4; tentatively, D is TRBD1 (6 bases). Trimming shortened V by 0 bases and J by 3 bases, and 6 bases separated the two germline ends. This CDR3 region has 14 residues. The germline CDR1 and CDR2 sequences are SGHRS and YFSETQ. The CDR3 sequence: CASSLDRANEKLFF. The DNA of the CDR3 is TGCGCCAGCAGCTTGGACAGGGCTAATGAAAAACTGTTTTTT.

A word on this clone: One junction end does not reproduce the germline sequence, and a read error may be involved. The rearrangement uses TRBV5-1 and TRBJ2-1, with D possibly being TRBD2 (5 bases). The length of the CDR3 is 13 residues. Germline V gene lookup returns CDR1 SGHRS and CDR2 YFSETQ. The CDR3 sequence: CASSGDTLNEQFF. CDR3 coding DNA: TGTGCCAGCAGCGGTGACACACTCAATGAGCAGTTCTTC.

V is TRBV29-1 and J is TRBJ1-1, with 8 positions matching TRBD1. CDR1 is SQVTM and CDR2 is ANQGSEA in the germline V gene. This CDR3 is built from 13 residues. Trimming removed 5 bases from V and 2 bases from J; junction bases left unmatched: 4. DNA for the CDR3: TGCAGCGTTCAGGGGGCGATTAACACTGAAGCTTTCTTT. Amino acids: CSVQGAINTEAFF.

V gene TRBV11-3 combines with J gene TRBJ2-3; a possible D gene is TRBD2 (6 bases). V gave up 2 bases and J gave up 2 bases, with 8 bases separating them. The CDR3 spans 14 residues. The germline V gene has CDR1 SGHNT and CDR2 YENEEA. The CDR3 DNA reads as TGTGCCAGCAGCTTAACTAGCAACACAGATACGCAGTATTTT. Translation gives CASSLTSNTDTQYF.

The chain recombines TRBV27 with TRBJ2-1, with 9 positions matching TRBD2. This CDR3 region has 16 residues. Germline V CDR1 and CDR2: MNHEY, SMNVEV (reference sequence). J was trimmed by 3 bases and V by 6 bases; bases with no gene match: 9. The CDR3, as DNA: TGTGCCAGCAGATCCCATACTAGCGGGCACTACAATGAGCAGTTCTTC. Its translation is CASRSHTSGHYNEQFF.

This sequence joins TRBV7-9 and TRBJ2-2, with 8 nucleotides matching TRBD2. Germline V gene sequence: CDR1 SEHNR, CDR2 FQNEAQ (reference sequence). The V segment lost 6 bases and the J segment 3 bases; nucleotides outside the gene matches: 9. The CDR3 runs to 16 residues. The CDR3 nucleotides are TGTGCCAGCAGGAAAAGAGCGGGGGCCGACACCGGGGAGCTGTTTTTT. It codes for CASRKRAGADTGELFF.

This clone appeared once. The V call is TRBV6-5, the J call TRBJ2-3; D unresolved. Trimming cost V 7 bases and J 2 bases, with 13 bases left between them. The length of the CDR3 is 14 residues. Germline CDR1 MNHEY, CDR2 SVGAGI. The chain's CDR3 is CASNPLWATDTQYF. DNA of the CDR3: TGTGCCAGCAACCCCTTGTGGGCCACAGATACGCAGTATTTT.

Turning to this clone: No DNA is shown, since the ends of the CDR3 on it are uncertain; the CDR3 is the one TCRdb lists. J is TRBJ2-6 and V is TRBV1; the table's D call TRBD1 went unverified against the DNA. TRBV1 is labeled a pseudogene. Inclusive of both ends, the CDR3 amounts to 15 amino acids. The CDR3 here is CTSRGYSCRANVLTF.

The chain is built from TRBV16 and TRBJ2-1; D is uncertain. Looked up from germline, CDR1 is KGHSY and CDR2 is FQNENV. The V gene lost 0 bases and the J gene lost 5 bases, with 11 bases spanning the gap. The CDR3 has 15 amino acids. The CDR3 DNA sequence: TGTGCCAGCAGCCAATCGTTCGGCGGAAACAATGAGCAGTTCTTC. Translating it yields CASSQSFGGNNEQFF.

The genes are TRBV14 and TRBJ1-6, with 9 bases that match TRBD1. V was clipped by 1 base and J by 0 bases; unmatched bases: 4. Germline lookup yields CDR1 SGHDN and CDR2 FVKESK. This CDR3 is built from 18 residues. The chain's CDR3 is CASSQGRDRASYNSPLHF. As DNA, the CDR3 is TGTGCCAGCAGCCAAGGCCGGGACAGGGCCTCCTATAATTCACCCCTCCACTTT. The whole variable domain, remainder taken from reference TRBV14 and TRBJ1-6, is EAGVTQFPSHSVIEKGQTVTLRCDPISGHDNLYWYRRVMGKEIKFLLHFVKESKQDESGMPNNRFLAERTGGTYSTLKVQPAELEDSGVYFCASSQGRDRASYNSPLHFGNGTRLTVT.

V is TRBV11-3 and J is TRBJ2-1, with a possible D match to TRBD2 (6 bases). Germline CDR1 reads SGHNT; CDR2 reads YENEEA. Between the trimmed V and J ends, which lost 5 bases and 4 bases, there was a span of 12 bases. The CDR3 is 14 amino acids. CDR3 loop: CASSPRDSYNEQFF. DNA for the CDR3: TGTGCCAGCAGCCCTAGGGACTCTTACAATGAGCAGTTCTTC.

In nucleotides, the CDR3 is TGTGCCAGCACCACAGGTTATCAGCCCCAGCATTTT. Protein sequence: CASTTGYQPQHF. The J gene is TRBJ1-5, the V gene TRBV28; possibly TRBD1 for D (5 bases). The CDR3 is made up of 12 amino acids. The ends were cut back, 7 bases at V and 5 bases at J, with 9 bases in the middle. Germline V gene data show CDR1 as MDHEN and CDR2 as SYDVKM. Full variable domain (remainder filled in from reference TRBV28 and TRBJ1-5): DVKVTQSSRYLVKRTGEKVFLECVQDMDHENMFWYRQDPGLGLRLIYFSYDVKMKEKGDIPEGYSVSREKKERFSLILESASTNQTSMYLCASTTGYQPQHFGDGTRLSIL.

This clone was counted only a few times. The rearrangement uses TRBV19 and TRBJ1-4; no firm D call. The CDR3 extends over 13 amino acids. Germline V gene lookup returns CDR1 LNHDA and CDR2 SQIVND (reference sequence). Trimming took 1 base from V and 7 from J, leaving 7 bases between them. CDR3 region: CASSIVGSEKLFF. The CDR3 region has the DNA TGTGCCAGTAGTATAGTTGGGAGTGAAAAACTGTTTTTT.

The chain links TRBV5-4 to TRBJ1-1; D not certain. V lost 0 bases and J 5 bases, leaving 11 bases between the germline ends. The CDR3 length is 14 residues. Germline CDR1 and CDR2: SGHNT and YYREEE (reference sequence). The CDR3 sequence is CASSLGGGITEAFF. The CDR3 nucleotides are TGTGCCAGCAGCTTGGGAGGAGGGATTACTGAAGCTTTCTTT.

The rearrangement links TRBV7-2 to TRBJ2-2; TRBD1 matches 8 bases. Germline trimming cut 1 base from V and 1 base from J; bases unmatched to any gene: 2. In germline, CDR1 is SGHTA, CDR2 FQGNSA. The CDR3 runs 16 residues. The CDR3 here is CASSLGGQGNTGELFF. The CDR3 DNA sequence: TGTGCCAGCAGCTTAGGCGGACAGGGGAACACCGGGGAGCTGTTTTTT. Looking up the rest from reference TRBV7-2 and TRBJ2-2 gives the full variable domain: GAGVSQSPSNKVTEKGKDVELRCDPISGHTALYWYRQSLGQGLEFLIYFQGNSAPDKSGLPSDRFSAERTGGSVSTLTIQRTQQEDSAVYLCASSLGGQGNTGELFFGEGSRLTVL.

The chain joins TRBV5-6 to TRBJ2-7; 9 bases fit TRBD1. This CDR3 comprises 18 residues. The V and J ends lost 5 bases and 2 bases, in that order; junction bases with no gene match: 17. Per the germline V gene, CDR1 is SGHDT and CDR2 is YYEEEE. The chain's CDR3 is CASSLRLSGTGNTYEQYV. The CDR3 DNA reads TGTGCCAGCAGTTTGCGCCTTTCCGGGACAGGGAATACCTACGAGCAGTACGTC.

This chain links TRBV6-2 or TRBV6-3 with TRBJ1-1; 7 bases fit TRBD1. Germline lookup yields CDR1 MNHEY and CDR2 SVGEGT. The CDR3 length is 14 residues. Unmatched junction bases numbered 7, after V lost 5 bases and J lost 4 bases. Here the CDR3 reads CASSDLGTATEAFF. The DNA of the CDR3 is TGTGCCAGCAGTGACCTTGGGACAGCCACTGAAGCTTTCTTT.

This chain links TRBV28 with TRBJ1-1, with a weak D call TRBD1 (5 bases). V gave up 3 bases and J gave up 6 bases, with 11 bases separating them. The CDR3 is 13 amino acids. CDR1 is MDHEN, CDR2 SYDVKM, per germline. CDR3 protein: CASSLGGVAEAFF. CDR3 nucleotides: TGTGCCAGCAGTTTGGGAGGGGTTGCTGAAGCTTTCTTT.

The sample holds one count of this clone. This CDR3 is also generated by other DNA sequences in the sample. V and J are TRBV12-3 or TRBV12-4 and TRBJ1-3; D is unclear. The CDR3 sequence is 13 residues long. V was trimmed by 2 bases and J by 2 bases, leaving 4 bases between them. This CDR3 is CASSLSPGNTIYF. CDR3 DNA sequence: TGTGCCAGCAGTTTAAGCCCTGGAAACACCATATATTTT.